The 12 T cell receptor beta chains listed next were all sequenced from one sample in a study of identical twins. TCRdb recomputed calls from the 5' RACE reads with MiXCR, one row per CDR3 protein. The sample includes about 700,000 distinct CDR3 sequences, around 5.7% seen only once; the top ten take around 1.9%. Sequenced sample: naive T cells sorted from blood. These receptors were collected from a young man in good health.

This chain links TRBV6-5 with TRBJ2-1; possibly TRBD2 for D (6 bases). The V end lost 4 bases, the J end lost 4 bases, and 14 bases lay between the germline ends. The CDR3 runs 15 residues. Germline values: CDR1 MNHEY, CDR2 SVGAGI. The CDR3 loop reads CASSSLPGGYNEQFF. The CDR3 nucleotides are TGTGCCAGCAGTTCCCTCCCTGGAGGGTACAATGAGCAGTTCTTC.

The chain uses TRBV10-3 and TRBJ1-1; perhaps TRBD1 as D (5 bases). CDR1 is ENHRY and CDR2 is SYGVKD in the germline V gene. Trimming took off 4 bases at V and 4 bases at J, with 10 bases between the two ends. The CDR3 contains 13 residues. The CDR3 DNA is TGTGCCATCAGTGGTTACGGGGGCACTGAAGCTTTCTTT. Translated: CAISGYGGTEAFF.

This clonotype has only one observation. This sequence joins TRBV5-1 and TRBJ2-6, with D unresolved. This CDR3 has 17 residues. CDR1 is SGHRS, CDR2 YFSETQ, per germline. Deletions cut 0 bases from V and 1 base from J, with 11 bases between. The CDR3 DNA is TGCGCCAGCAGCTTGGGAAATTGGGTTTCTGGGGCCAACGTCCTGACTTTC. As protein: CASSLGNWVSGANVLTF.

This clonotype has just a few counts. V usage is TRBV5-5 and J usage is TRBJ1-1, with D possibly being TRBD1 (5 bases). CDR1 and CDR2 from the germline V gene are SGHKS and YYEKEE (reference sequence). The CDR3 is 13 amino acids. Trimming shortened V by 2 bases and J by 5 bases, and 10 bases separated the two germline ends. The CDR3 nucleotides read TGTGCCAGCAGCTTTGCCCAGGGAACTGAAGCTTTCTTT. Encoded protein: CASSFAQGTEAFF.

The sample holds many counts of this clonotype. This chain joins TRBV6-5 and TRBJ1-6, with TRBD1 matching 10 bases. Looked up from germline, CDR1 is MNHEY and CDR2 is SVGAGI. Trimming cost V 0 bases and J 11 bases; bases outside gene matches: 4. This CDR3 contains 15 residues. The CDR3 DNA reads as TGTGCCAGCAGTTACTCGAGGACAGGGGGACCACCCCTCCACTTT. Translation gives CASSYSRTGGPPLHF.

This clonotype was seen a handful of times. The chain is built from TRBV29-1 and TRBJ2-1; possibly TRBD2 for D (5 bases). Trimming shortened V by 2 bases and J by 5 bases, and 7 bases separated the two germline ends. Per germline, CDR1 SQVTM and CDR2 ANQGSEA. The CDR3 spans 12 residues. CDR3 residues: CSVERTHNEQFF. The CDR3 bases are TGCAGCGTTGAAAGGACTCACAATGAGCAGTTCTTC.

The CDR3 spells CAWSVDDRKGYTF. In DNA, the CDR3 is TGTGCCTGGAGTGTTGACGACAGAAAAGGGTACACCTTC. The V gene is TRBV30, the J gene TRBJ1-2; maybe TRBD1 (5 bases). Trimming took 0 bases from V and 11 from J, leaving 16 bases between them. Germline CDR1 and CDR2: GTSNPN and SVGIG (reference sequence). CDR3 length: 13 amino acids.

The table lists this clonotype with a few counts. The gene calls are TRBV6-1 and TRBJ1-5; D call uncertain. Trimming removed 0 bases from V and 6 bases from J, with 15 bases in between. Germline-derived CDR1 and CDR2 are MNHNS and SASEGT. The CDR3 length is 16 residues. In DNA form, the CDR3 reads TGTGCCAGCAGTGAAGCGCCCGGGTTAATTGGTCAGCCCCAGCATTTT. Residues: CASSEAPGLIGQPQHF.

This clonotype was observed a few times. The V call is TRBV20-1, the J call TRBJ1-1; 9 bases match TRBD1. This CDR3 has 18 residues. The germline gives CDR1 DFQATT, CDR2 SNEGSKA (reference sequence). Trimming took 0 bases from V and 0 from J; bases not matched to a gene: 11. Written as DNA, the CDR3 is TGCAGTGCTAGAGATCAGGACAGGGGATTGCTTATGAACACTGAAGCTTTCTTT. It specifies CSARDQDRGLLMNTEAFF.

There are a few counts of this clonotype. The chain has TRBV9 and TRBJ2-5, with TRBD2 matching over 9 bases. V was pared by 4 bases and J by 9 bases, with 16 bases of the junction left unmatched. The germline V gene has CDR1 SGDLS and CDR2 YYNGEE. The CDR3 contains 16 residues. CDR3 in amino acids: CASSQASGIAGGAQYF. The CDR3 DNA reads TGTGCCAGCAGCCAAGCTAGCGGGATAGCGGGTGGAGCCCAGTACTTC.

This clonotype appeared a few times. The rearrangement uses TRBV7-2 and TRBJ2-7; 10 nucleotides match TRBD2. Trimming removed 1 base from V and 5 bases from J; junction bases left unmatched: 8. The length of the CDR3 is 16 residues. Germline V lookup: CDR1 SGHTA, CDR2 FQGNSA. The CDR3: CASSLGASGSPHEQYF. The CDR3 coding sequence is TGTGCCAGCAGCTTAGGGGCTAGCGGGAGTCCCCACGAGCAGTACTTC.

This sequence joins TRBV6-1 and TRBJ2-7, with 7 bases aligning to TRBD2. CDR1 MNHNS and CDR2 SASEGT come from the germline V gene. Trimming removed 5 bases from V and 3 bases from J; junction bases left unmatched: 10. The CDR3 totals 15 residues. CDR3 bases: TGTGCCAGCAGTCCAGGGAGGCGGGGGTTCTACGAGCAGTACGTC. This sequence encodes CASSPGRRGFYEQYV.